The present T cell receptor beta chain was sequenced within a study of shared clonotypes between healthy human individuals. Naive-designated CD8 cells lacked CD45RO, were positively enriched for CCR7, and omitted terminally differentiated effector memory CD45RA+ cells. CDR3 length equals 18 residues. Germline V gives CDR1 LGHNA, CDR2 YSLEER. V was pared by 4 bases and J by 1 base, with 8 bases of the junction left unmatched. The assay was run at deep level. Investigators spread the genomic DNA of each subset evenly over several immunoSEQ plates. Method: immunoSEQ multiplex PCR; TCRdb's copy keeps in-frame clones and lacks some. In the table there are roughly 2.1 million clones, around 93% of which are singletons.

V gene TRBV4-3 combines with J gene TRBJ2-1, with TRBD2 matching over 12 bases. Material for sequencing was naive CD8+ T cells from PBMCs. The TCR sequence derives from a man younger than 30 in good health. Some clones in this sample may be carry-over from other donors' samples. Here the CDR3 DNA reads TGCGCCAGCAGCCCCCAATACGGACTAGCGGGATCCTACAATGAGCAGTTCTTC. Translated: CASSPQYGLAGSYNEQFF.